This T cell receptor (beta chain) was sequenced for a study of T-cell reconstitution after alpha-beta-depleted transplantation in children. The library targeted TCRbeta and was prepared with unique molecular identifiers. Each CDR3 protein gets one entry after TCRdb re-called the PCR reads with MiXCR. The sample lists about 540,000 distinct CDR3 sequences, about 17% occurring once. This clonotype showed up just a few times. Germline CDR1 SQVTM, CDR2 ANQGSEA. The CDR3 contains 14 residues. V was pared by 4 bases and J by 5 bases, with 7 bases of the junction left unmatched. The rearrangement uses TRBV29-1 and TRBJ2-3; 9 bases are shared with TRBD1. The origin of this receptor is a human donor who donated a stem cell graft to a child with acute lymphoblastic leukemia. The sample was PBMCs from the stem cell graft donor, taken from the stem cell graft. CDR3 coding DNA: TGCAGCGTTGTGGAACAGGGGGCGAAAGATACGCAGTATTTT. This gives the protein CSVVEQGAKDTQYF.